Following are 24 T cell receptor beta chains from one sample sequenced in a study of CD8+ T cells in alopecia areata listed by TCRdb under 2018. Libraries were constructed by the immunoSEQ multiplex PCR assay. RNA was extracted from all samples and reverse transcribed into cDNA, which served as template for TCR sequencing. Here the immuneACCESS table is served through TCRdb, limited to in-frame sequences with V and J called. Missing clones are a known gap in these copies; in checked studies unresolved V genes cover under half, and the rest lacks a known reason. The sample yields more than 200,000 clones; less than 45% were counted once. Roughly 2.8% of the sample rests with the top ten. This specimen's treatment or condition label, interpreted: oral pan-JAK inhibitor, 5-10 mg twice daily. Sample: CD4+ T cells sorted from blood, taken around week 36, from a patient treated with tofacitinib. These receptor sequences come from a human donor with alopecia areata.

This chain joins TRBV7-2 and TRBJ2-5; 12 bases agree with TRBD2. CDR3 length equals 15 residues. Unmatched junction bases numbered 4, after V lost 6 bases and J lost 2 bases. Germline loops: CDR1 SGHTA, CDR2 FQGNSA. CDR3 residues: CASSSGLAGQETQYF. The CDR3 DNA reads TGTGCCAGCAGTTCTGGACTAGCGGGACAAGAGACCCAGTACTTC.

The rearrangement uses TRBV6-1 and TRBJ2-1; D not certain. CDR1 is MNHNS, CDR2 SASEGT, per germline. This CDR3 spans 11 amino acids. Between the trimmed V and J ends, which lost 10 bases and 0 bases, there was a span of 4 bases. CDR3 DNA sequence: TGTGCCACCGGCTCCTACAATGAGCAGTTCTTC. The encoded protein is CATGSYNEQFF.

This chain connects TRBV6-6 to TRBJ1-2, with D possibly matching TRBD1 (5 bases). Germline V gives CDR1 MNHNY, CDR2 SVGAGI (reference sequence). The CDR3 is made up of 12 amino acids. V gave up 5 bases and J gave up 1 base, with 5 bases separating them. In nucleotides, the CDR3 is TGTGCCAGCAGTGACAGTAACTATGGCTACACCTTC. Its protein is CASSDSNYGYTF.

This clone came up a few times. This chain connects TRBV6-6 to TRBJ2-1; 10 positions match TRBD1. Per the germline V gene, CDR1 is MNHNY and CDR2 is SVGAGI (reference sequence). The CDR3 has 15 residues. The junction had 14 bases not matched to a gene; V was cut back by 6 bases and J by 12 bases. The CDR3 protein is CASRPRQGALQWQFF. In nucleotides, the CDR3 is TGTGCCAGCAGGCCGAGACAGGGGGCCCTTCAGTGGCAGTTCTTC.

There are a few counts of this clone. J is TRBJ2-2 and V is TRBV29-1; D is uncertain. The CDR3 runs to 14 residues. Germline CDR1 is SQVTM and CDR2 is ANQGSEA. The CDR3, as DNA: TGCAGTTACCGCGGCAGCACATACACCGGGGAGCTGTTTTTT. Protein product: CSYRGSTYTGELFF.

The chain couples TRBV11-2 to TRBJ2-5; D perhaps matches TRBD2 (6 bases). The CDR3 spans 15 residues. Trimming stripped 3 bases from V and 5 bases from J, with 16 bases between. The germline V gene has CDR1 SGHAT and CDR2 FQNNGV. The chain's CDR3 is CASSFTPGARETQYF. The CDR3 nucleotides are TGTGCCAGCAGCTTTACCCCGGGAGCGCGTGAGACCCAGTACTTC.

This clone turned up a few times. The CDR3 sequence is CASSLQWVGRLTDTQYF. CDR3 sequence (DNA): TGTGCCAGCAGCTTACAGTGGGTAGGGCGTCTCACAGATACGCAGTATTTT. This rearrangement joins TRBV11-2 to TRBJ2-3; D gene uncertain. Germline assignment: CDR1 SGHAT and CDR2 FQNNGV. V lost 2 bases to trimming and J lost 2 bases, with 17 bases between them. CDR3 length: 17 amino acids.

This clone occurred many times. At the DNA level, this CDR3 is encoded by other sequences in the same sample as well. The chain uses TRBV11-1 and TRBJ2-7; D is possibly TRBD2 (5 bases). CDR3 length: 16 residues. The germline V gene has CDR1 SGHAT and CDR2 FQDESV (reference sequence). V was pared by 1 base and J by 0 bases, with 13 bases between. CDR3 protein: CASSLGGARASYEQYF. Written as DNA, the CDR3 is TGTGCCAGCAGCTTAGGGGGTGCGCGGGCCTCCTACGAGCAGTACTTC.

In its sample, this clone was seen a few times. The chain is built from TRBV25-1 and TRBJ2-3; D is possibly TRBD1 (6 bases). The CDR3 contains 15 residues. V gave up 4 bases and J gave up 3 bases, with 14 bases separating them. Germline CDR1 is MGHDK and CDR2 is SYGVNS. CDR3 region: CASSGGTPRTDTQYF. The CDR3 DNA reads as TGTGCCAGCAGTGGTGGGACACCCAGAACAGATACGCAGTATTTT. Variable domain in full (rest from reference TRBV25-1 and TRBJ2-3): EADIYQTPRYLVIGTGKKITLECSQTMGHDKMYWYQQDPGMELHLIHYSYGVNSTEKGDLSSESTVSRIRTEHFPLTLESARPSHTSQYLCASSGGTPRTDTQYFGPGTRLTVL.

The chain couples TRBV2 to TRBJ2-3; D remains unclear. The CDR3 sequence is 10 residues long. CDR1 and CDR2 (germline): SNHLY, FYNNEI. V was cut by 4 bases and J by 5 bases, with 1 base left in between. This CDR3 reads CASSGDTQYF. DNA for the CDR3: TGTGCCAGCAGTGGAGATACGCAGTATTTT.

The CDR3 sequence: CASSFDQGVNTEAFF. CDR3 bases: TGCGCCAGCAGCTTTGACCAGGGGGTGAACACTGAAGCTTTCTTT. The genes are TRBV4-3 and TRBJ1-1, with 7 bases lining up with TRBD1. The germline V gene encodes CDR1 LGHNA and CDR2 YSLEER. The CDR3 totals 15 residues. With 5 bases clipped from V and 0 bases from J, the junction kept 6 bases outside the gene matches.

There are a few counts of this clone. This chain connects TRBV30 to TRBJ2-7, with D unresolved. Germline loops: CDR1 GTSNPN, CDR2 SVGIG (reference sequence). Trimming shortened V by 1 base and J by 3 bases, and 13 bases separated the two germline ends. The CDR3 consists of 14 residues. The CDR3 loop reads CAWSGSSVHYEQYF. CDR3 DNA: TGTGCCTGGAGTGGGTCTAGTGTCCACTACGAGCAGTACTTC.

This clone was seen more than once but under ten times. The J gene is TRBJ2-1, the V gene TRBV29-1; D perhaps matches TRBD2 (6 bases). V was trimmed by 1 base and J by 1 base, leaving 14 bases between them. Germline values: CDR1 SQVTM, CDR2 ANQGSEA. The CDR3 has 16 residues. CDR3 in amino acids: CSVEGLSGLSYNEQFF. The CDR3 region has the DNA TGCAGCGTTGAAGGGCTTAGCGGTCTTTCCTACAATGAGCAGTTCTTC.

The gene calls are TRBV27 and TRBJ2-1; D may be TRBD1 (8 bases). There are 14 residues in the CDR3. Germline values: CDR1 MNHEY, CDR2 SMNVEV (reference sequence). With 7 bases removed from V and 8 bases from J, the gap between germline ends came to 18 bases. The CDR3 DNA reads as TGTGCCAGCACCGAGCGGACAGGGAGGGATGAGCAGTTCTTC. Amino acids: CASTERTGRDEQFF.

The chain recombines TRBV6-5 with TRBJ1-2; TRBD1 aligns across 7 bases. Germline V gene lookup returns CDR1 MNHEY and CDR2 SVGAGI. V dropped 5 bases and J dropped 8; count of bases not matched to a gene: 11. The CDR3 covers 14 residues. The CDR3 nucleotides are TGTGCCAGCAGTCAAAGGACAGGCGGGCGAGGCTACACCTTC. It yields the protein CASSQRTGGRGYTF.

The genes are TRBV19 and TRBJ1-6; 8 nucleotides match TRBD1. The CDR3 spans 14 residues. V was pared by 7 bases and J by 7 bases, with 6 bases of the junction left unmatched. Germline values: CDR1 LNHDA, CDR2 SQIVND (reference sequence). The CDR3 coding sequence is TGTGCCAGTACGCCCAGGGGGCTCAATTCACCCCTCCACTTT. Its protein product is CASTPRGLNSPLHF.

This sequence joins TRBV4-3 and TRBJ2-3; 7 bases line up with TRBD2. V lost 2 bases to trimming and J lost 5 bases; unmatched junction nucleotides: 10. Germline CDR1 LGHNA, CDR2 YSLEER. This CDR3 contains 16 residues. The CDR3, as DNA: TGCGCCAGCAGCCAATACCTTCGGGAGGTCGGAGATACGCAGTATTTT. Its protein is CASSQYLREVGDTQYF.

The V call is TRBV27, the J call TRBJ2-1, with D perhaps TRBD1 (5 bases). Per the germline V gene, CDR1 is MNHEY and CDR2 is SMNVEV (reference sequence). The V gene lost 5 bases and the J gene lost 8 bases, with 10 bases spanning the gap. This CDR3 comprises 12 residues. The DNA for the CDR3 is TGTGCCAGCAGTGGTTTGGGGCATGAGCAGTTCTTC. It is translated as CASSGLGHEQFF.

V and J are TRBV7-9 and TRBJ1-2, with unresolved D. This CDR3 is built from 15 residues. Looked up from germline, CDR1 is SEHNR and CDR2 is FQNEAQ (reference sequence). Trimming removed 5 bases at V and 5 bases at J, with 18 bases between. CDR3 bases: TGTGCCAGCAGCGCTAATAGGCCCTCCCCATATGGCTACACCTTC. This gives the protein CASSANRPSPYGYTF.

V and J are TRBV5-1 and TRBJ2-7; weak D call: TRBD2 (6 bases). Trimming took 4 bases from V and 0 from J, leaving 14 bases between them. Germline values: CDR1 SGHRS, CDR2 YFSETQ. The CDR3 totals 15 residues. CDR3 region: CASSRDFLSSYEQYF. In DNA form, the CDR3 reads TGCGCCAGCAGCCGGGACTTCCTGAGCTCCTACGAGCAGTACTTC.

The V gene is TRBV5-4, the J gene TRBJ2-6; the D is unclear. This CDR3 has 15 amino acids. CDR1 SGHNT and CDR2 YYREEE come from the germline V gene (reference sequence). V was clipped by 2 bases and J by 0 bases, with 6 bases between them. The CDR3 protein is CASSFMISGANVLTF. The CDR3 DNA reads as TGTGCCAGCAGCTTCATGATCTCTGGGGCCAACGTCCTGACTTTC.

This clone came up a few times. The gene calls are TRBV28 and TRBJ1-2; D possibly corresponds to TRBD1 (5 bases). The germline V gene has CDR1 MDHEN and CDR2 SYDVKM. The V and J ends lost 4 bases and 4 bases respectively, with 16 bases between them. The CDR3 spans 15 residues. In nucleotides, the CDR3 is TGTGCCAGCAGTTGGACACCGAGAACAAGCTATGGCTACACCTTC. Its protein is CASSWTPRTSYGYTF.

V gene TRBV5-1 combines with J gene TRBJ1-4; 7 positions match TRBD1. V trimming: 2 bases; J trimming: 7 bases; junction bases outside the gene matches: 5. CDR1 SGHRS and CDR2 YFSETQ come from the germline V gene. The CDR3 loop spans 14 amino acids. The CDR3 sequence: CASSFGTAVEKLFF. The CDR3 DNA is TGCGCCAGCAGCTTTGGGACAGCTGTTGAAAAACTGTTTTTT.

The rearrangement joins TRBV4-3 to TRBJ2-5; D is perhaps TRBD1 or TRBD2 (5 bases each). The CDR3 length is 14 residues. The V gene's germline CDR1 is LGHNA and CDR2 YSLEER. The V and J ends lost 4 bases and 5 bases respectively, with 14 bases between them. CDR3 bases: TGCGCCAGCAGCCGTGCCTGGGGGTCGGAGACCCAGTACTTC. Its protein product is CASSRAWGSETQYF.